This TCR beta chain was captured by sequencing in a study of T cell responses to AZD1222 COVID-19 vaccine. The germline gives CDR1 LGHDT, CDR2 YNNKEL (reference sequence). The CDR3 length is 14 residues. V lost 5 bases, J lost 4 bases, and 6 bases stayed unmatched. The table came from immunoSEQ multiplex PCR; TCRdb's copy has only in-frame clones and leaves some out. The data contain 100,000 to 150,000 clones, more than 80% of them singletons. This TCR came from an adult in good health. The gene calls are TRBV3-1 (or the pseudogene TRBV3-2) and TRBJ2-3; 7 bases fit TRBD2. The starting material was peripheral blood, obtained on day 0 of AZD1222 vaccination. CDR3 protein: CASSFRTRPDTQYF. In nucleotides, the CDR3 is TGTGCCAGCAGCTTCCGGACTAGGCCAGATACGCAGTATTTT.